Below, 7 T cell receptor beta chains from the same sample are listed, as sequenced in a study of cytomegalovirus exposure and HLA in healthy donors. The protocol was immunoSEQ multiplex PCR, while the TCRdb copy is restricted to in-frame clones and leaves out a portion. The data hold tens of thousands of clones, with approximately 96% observed a single time. Source material: PBMCs. All receptors derive from a woman in her late teens or twenties in good health and CMV-seronegative.

The chain couples TRBV2 to TRBJ1-2, with D possibly matching TRBD1 (6 bases). CDR3 length: 13 amino acids. V was pared by 6 bases and J by 7 bases, with 15 bases between. Germline V gives CDR1 SNHLY, CDR2 FYNNEI. The CDR3 spells CASRQQGFSGYTF. As DNA, the CDR3 is TGTGCCAGCAGACAACAGGGTTTCAGTGGCTACACCTTC.

The V and J genes are TRBV15 and TRBJ1-2; D is perhaps TRBD1 (6 bases). Germline loops: CDR1 LNHNV, CDR2 YYDKDF (reference sequence). The V end lost 1 base, the J end lost 8 bases, and 11 bases lay between the germline ends. The CDR3 sequence is 13 residues long. CDR3 loop: CATSRVTGDGYTF. CDR3 nucleotides: TGTGCCACCAGCAGAGTGACAGGTGACGGCTACACCTTC.

This CDR3 is CASSSSGPGGRNEQFF. The DNA of the CDR3 is TGTGCCAGCAGCTCCAGCGGGCCTGGGGGGAGGAATGAGCAGTTCTTC. This chain links TRBV7-9 with TRBJ2-1, with D possibly being TRBD2 (6 bases). V was clipped by 4 bases and J by 7 bases, with 20 bases between them. This CDR3 is 16 amino acids long. Germline loops: CDR1 SEHNR, CDR2 FQNEAQ (reference sequence). Drawing the rest from reference TRBV7-9 and TRBJ2-1, the complete variable domain is DTGVSQNPRHKITKRGQNVTFRCDPISEHNRLYWYRQTLGQGPEFLTYFQNEAQLEKSRLLSDRFSAERPKGSFSTLEIQRTEQGDSAMYLCASSSSGPGGRNEQFFGPGTRLTVL.

CDR3 nucleotide sequence: TGTGCCAGCAGTAAGCCGGGGGGCAATCAGCCCCAGCATTTT. Translation gives CASSKPGGNQPQHF. V is TRBV28 and J is TRBJ1-5, with a possible D match to TRBD1 (5 bases). V lost 5 bases to trimming and J lost 2 bases, with 10 bases between them. The CDR3 runs to 14 residues. Germline lookup yields CDR1 MDHEN and CDR2 SYDVKM.

The chain employs TRBV19 and TRBJ1-6; tentative D call: TRBD1 (6 bases). Germline assignment: CDR1 LNHDA and CDR2 SQIVND (reference sequence). V was shortened by 3 bases and J by 4 bases, with 16 bases between the two germline ends. This CDR3 spans 17 amino acids. CDR3 loop: CASSIRGQHPYNSPLHF. The CDR3 nucleotides are TGTGCCAGTAGTATCAGGGGTCAACACCCTTATAATTCACCCCTCCACTTT. Full variable domain (remainder filled in from reference TRBV19 and TRBJ1-6): DGGITQSPKYLFRKEGQNVTLSCEQNLNHDAMYWYRQDPGQGLRLIYYSQIVNDFQKGDIAEGYSVSREKKESFPLTVTSAQKNPTAFYLCASSIRGQHPYNSPLHFGNGTRLTVT.

This chain links TRBV15 with TRBJ1-5; D unresolved. The V gene's germline CDR1 is LNHNV and CDR2 YYDKDF (reference sequence). This CDR3 spans 13 amino acids. V was trimmed by 4 bases and J by 15 bases, leaving 19 bases between them. As DNA, the CDR3 is TGTGCCACCAGCAAAGAATTTAACGAGGGTAGGCATTTT. It encodes CATSKEFNEGRHF.

The table lists this clone with a count of one. The rearrangement links TRBV13 to TRBJ2-3, with 7 bases lining up with TRBD2. Germline V CDR1 and CDR2: PRHDT, FYEKMQ (reference sequence). V shed 0 bases, J shed 4 bases, and the junction held 10 bases outside the gene matches. The CDR3 is 17 amino acids. CDR3 in DNA: TGTGCCAGCAGCTTAGGACTAGCGTTAGGAGGGGCAGATACGCAGTATTTT. This codes for CASSLGLALGGADTQYF.